This note documents a single T cell receptor (beta chain) sequence. What it binds is not known. TCRdb analysed the RT-PCR reads with MiXCR anew, one entry per CDR3 protein. The sample comprises hundreds of thousands of distinct CDR3 sequences, 25% of which are singletons, and around 1.8% rests with the top ten. The entry originates in a study of response to subunit inactivated influenza vaccine. Study conclusions and caveats: It was suggested by the authors that few new T cells are recruited by each seasonal influenza vaccination.

The germline gives CDR1 SEHNR, CDR2 FQNEAQ (reference sequence). This CDR3 comprises 16 residues. Trimming took off 7 bases at V and 6 bases at J, with 25 bases between the two ends. The material sequenced was CD4+ T cells sorted from PBMCs, taken less than 6 days after vaccination. This chain uses TRBV7-9 with TRBJ2-7; possible D gene TRBD2, 5 bases. This receptor was taken from a man aged 50-60 years who received an inactivated influenza vaccine. The CDR3 spells CASTQRSGTSGIEQYF. The CDR3 DNA reads TGTGCCAGCACCCAAAGGAGCGGCACTTCGGGGATCGAGCAGTACTTC.